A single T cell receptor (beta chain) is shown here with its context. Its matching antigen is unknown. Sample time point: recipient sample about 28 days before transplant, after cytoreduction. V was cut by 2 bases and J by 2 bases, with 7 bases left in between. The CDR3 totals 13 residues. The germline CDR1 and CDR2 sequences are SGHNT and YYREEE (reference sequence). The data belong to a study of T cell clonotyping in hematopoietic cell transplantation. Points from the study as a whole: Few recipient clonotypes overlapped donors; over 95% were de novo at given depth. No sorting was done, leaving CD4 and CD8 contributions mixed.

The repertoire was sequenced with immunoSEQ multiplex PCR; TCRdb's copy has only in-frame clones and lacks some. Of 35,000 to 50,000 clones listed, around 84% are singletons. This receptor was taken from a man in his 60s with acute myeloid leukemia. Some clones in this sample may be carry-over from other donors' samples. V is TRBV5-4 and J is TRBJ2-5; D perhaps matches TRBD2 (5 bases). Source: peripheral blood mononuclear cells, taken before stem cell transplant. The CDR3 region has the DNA TGTGCCAGCAGCTTCGGGGTTCAAGAGACCCAGTACTTC. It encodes CASSFGVQETQYF.